The entry below describes one T cell receptor (beta chain). Its antigen is unidentified. The length of the CDR3 is 13 residues. Germline CDR1 reads MNHNY; CDR2 reads SVGAGI (reference sequence). The data stem from a study of T cells expressing NK-cell markers. Study outcomes and limitations: Unclear, still, was the HCMV specificity of the expanded NKG2C+ T cell clones.

UMIs were included in TCR beta cDNA generated by 5'RACE template switching. After re-calling the 5' RACE reads, TCRdb lists one entry per CDR3 protein, DNA absent. In all, the sample yields about 150,000 distinct CDR3 sequences. The chain recombines TRBV6-6 with TRBJ2-3; there is no DNA to check the TCRdb D call of TRBD2. The source of this sequence is a woman between 50 and 59 years old in good health. Material: blood T cells: a sorted CD56 or NKG2C T cell subset, CD4+ or CD8+ T cells, or bulk PBMC T cells (not recorded which). The CDR3 region is CASSGGPTDTQYF.